A selection of T cell receptor beta chains follows, all from one sample in a study of naive and memory T cell subsets. MiXCR, run by TCRdb on the 5' RACE reads, gives a single entry per CDR3 protein. The table includes about 62,000 distinct CDR3 sequences, more than 6.5% detected once. These receptor sequences come from a female donor in good health. CDR3s include the opening cysteine and the closing phenylalanine or tryptophan. D genes are given only for firm matches. Clone size appears in some rows only: once, few, many, or a class for an expanded clone.

size: NA
D: NA
V: TRBV7-9
J: TRBJ2-5
DNA: TGTGCCAGCAGCTTATTGGGACAAATACAAGAGACCCAGTACTTC
CDR3: CASSLLGQIQETQYF

size: many
D: NA
V: TRBV11-2
J: TRBJ1-3
DNA: TGTGCCAGCAGCTTAGTTCACGGGCTCTCTGGAAACACCATATATTTT
CDR3: CASSLVHGLSGNTIYF

size: NA
D: NA
V: TRBV5-1
J: TRBJ2-2
DNA: TGCGCCAGCAGCTTGGAAGGGACGAACACCGGGGAGCTGTTTTTT
CDR3: CASSLEGTNTGELFF

size: many
D: TRBD1
V: TRBV5-1
J: TRBJ2-7
DNA: TGCGCCAGCAGGCTCGGACAGGGGTACTACGAGCAGTACTTC
CDR3: CASRLGQGYYEQYF

size: NA
D: NA
V: TRBV6-6
J: TRBJ1-1
DNA: TGTGCCAGCAGTTACGACGGGCTTTGGACTGAAGCTTTCTTT
CDR3: CASSYDGLWTEAFF

size: NA
D: TRBD1
V: TRBV28
J: TRBJ2-6
DNA: TGTGCCAGCAGTTCCAGGACAAGACAGGGTCCGGGGGCCAACGTCCTGACTTTC
CDR3: CASSSRTRQGPGANVLTF

size: many
D: TRBD1
V: TRBV10-3
J: TRBJ1-5
DNA: TGTGCCACCGACTCTGGACAGGAGGGCAATCAGCCCCAGCATTTT
CDR3: CATDSGQEGNQPQHF

size: few
D: TRBD1
V: TRBV28
J: TRBJ2-6
DNA: TGTGCCAGCAGTACAGGGGGCTCTGGGGCCAACGTCCTGACTTTC
CDR3: CASSTGGSGANVLTF

size: NA
D: NA
V: TRBV20-1
J: TRBJ1-3
DNA: TGCAGTGCTGGGCAGGCGAATGGAAACACCATATATTTT
CDR3: CSAGQANGNTIYF

size: many
D: NA
V: TRBV7-2
J: TRBJ1-5
DNA: TGTGCCAGCAGCTTAGAGATTTTAAGGGGGGTAAGCAATCAGCCCCAGCATTTT
CDR3: CASSLEILRGVSNQPQHF

size: few
D: NA
V: TRBV28
J: TRBJ1-5
DNA: TGTGCCAGCAGTAAACGGGACGGAAGAAATCAGCCCCAGCATTTT
CDR3: CASSKRDGRNQPQHF

size: few
D: NA
V: TRBV20-1
J: TRBJ2-7
DNA: TGCAGTGCTACTGTAGCGTGGGCCTACGAGCAGTACTTC
CDR3: CSATVAWAYEQYF

size: few
D: TRBD1
V: TRBV7-3
J: TRBJ2-4
DNA: TGTGCCAGCAGCTCGGACAGGGCAAACAACATTCAGTACTTC
CDR3: CASSSDRANNIQYF

size: NA
D: NA
V: TRBV18
J: TRBJ1-3
DNA: TGTGCCAGCTCCCCCCCCGGGCTCACTGGAAACACCATATATTTT
CDR3: CASSPPGLTGNTIYF

size: many
D: NA
V: TRBV19
J: TRBJ2-1
DNA: TGTGCCAGTAGTCCTTTCCCTCAACTAGGCGCGTACAATGAGCAGTTCTTC
CDR3: CASSPFPQLGAYNEQFF

size: NA
D: TRBD1
V: TRBV19
J: TRBJ1-5
DNA: TGTGCCAGTAGTATCGGGACAGTCAATCAGCCCCAGCATTTT
CDR3: CASSIGTVNQPQHF

size: few
D: NA
V: TRBV12-3/TRBV12-4
J: TRBJ2-3
DNA: TGTGCCAGCAGCCATTACAGGGATTGGGCAGATACGCAGTATTTT
CDR3: CASSHYRDWADTQYF

size: NA
D: NA
V: TRBV9
J: TRBJ2-3
DNA: TGTGCCAGCAGCGCTATAGCATCTAGCACAGATACGCAGTATTTT
CDR3: CASSAIASSTDTQYF

size: NA
D: NA
V: TRBV29-1
J: TRBJ2-1
DNA: TGCAGCGCCCCGCTCGGGGGCTCTTCCTACAATGAGCAGTTCTTC
CDR3: CSAPLGGSSYNEQFF

size: many
D: TRBD1
V: TRBV5-1
J: TRBJ1-5
DNA: TGCGCCAGCAGCCCGGGACAGGGCGTCAATCAGCCCCAGCATTTT
CDR3: CASSPGQGVNQPQHF

size: few
D: NA
V: TRBV20-1
J: TRBJ2-1
DNA: TGCAGTGCTAGAGATCTGGGGAATGAGCAGTTCTTC
CDR3: CSARDLGNEQFF

size: few
D: NA
V: TRBV28
J: TRBJ1-1
DNA: TGTGCCAGCATTGGGGGCGCAAGGACTGAAGCTTTCTTT
CDR3: CASIGGARTEAFF

size: many
D: NA
V: TRBV2
J: TRBJ1-5
DNA: TGTGCCAGCAGTGTAACAGGGATCGGCAATCAGCCCCAGCATTTT
CDR3: CASSVTGIGNQPQHF

size: once
D: NA
V: TRBV5-1
J: TRBJ1-5
DNA: TGCGCCAGCAGCTTGTTTCCAGGCTATAGCAATCAGCCCCAGCATTTT
CDR3: CASSLFPGYSNQPQHF

size: once
D: NA
V: TRBV7-3
J: TRBJ2-3
DNA: TGTGCCAGCAGGTTCACGCAGGGGGAGGCAGATACGCAGTATTTT
CDR3: CASRFTQGEADTQYF

size: many
D: NA
V: TRBV7-8
J: TRBJ2-5
DNA: TGTGCCAGCAGCTTAGGCCGGCAGCTGAGATTCCAAGAGACCCAGTACTTC
CDR3: CASSLGRQLRFQETQYF

size: few
D: NA
V: TRBV29-1
J: TRBJ2-5
DNA: TGCAGCGTTGAGGTGGCAGGGGCGGAGACCCAGTACTTC
CDR3: CSVEVAGAETQYF

size: many
D: NA
V: TRBV3-1
J: TRBJ1-6
DNA: TGTGCCAGCAGCCAATTGGACAGCTATTCACCCCTCCACTTT
CDR3: CASSQLDSYSPLHF

size: many
D: NA
V: TRBV28
J: TRBJ2-7
DNA: TGTGCCAGCAGTCTCGACAGTGCCAGGTCCTACGAGCAGTACTTC
CDR3: CASSLDSARSYEQYF

size: few
D: NA
V: TRBV27
J: TRBJ1-1
DNA: TGTGCCAGCAGGGTAAAGCAAGTGAACACTGAAGCTTTCTTT
CDR3: CASRVKQVNTEAFF

size: NA
D: TRBD1
V: TRBV20-1
J: TRBJ2-7
DNA: TGCAGTGCTAGTTTCGGACAGGGGTCCTCCTACGAGCAGTACTTC
CDR3: CSASFGQGSSYEQYF

size: medium-sized
D: TRBD1
V: TRBV5-5
J: TRBJ1-5
DNA: TGTGCCAGCAGCTTGGAAGGGGGCGGCGGTCAGCCCCAGCATTTT
CDR3: CASSLEGGGGQPQHF

size: NA
D: NA
V: TRBV7-2
J: TRBJ1-5
DNA: TGTGCCAGCAGCCCCACAGTCCAGGGCAATCAGCCCCAGCATTTT
CDR3: CASSPTVQGNQPQHF

size: NA
D: TRBD2
V: TRBV29-1
J: TRBJ2-3
DNA: TGCAGCGTTGCGTTAGCGGGATTCACAGATACGCAGTATTTT
CDR3: CSVALAGFTDTQYF

size: many
D: NA
V: TRBV28
J: TRBJ1-1
DNA: TGTGCCAGCAGTTTCATGGGGCGGGCCACTGAAGCTTTCTTT
CDR3: CASSFMGRATEAFF

size: few
D: TRBD1
V: TRBV24-1
J: TRBJ2-3
DNA: TGTGCCACCAGTGACAAGACAGGGGGAACAGATACGCAGTATTTT
CDR3: CATSDKTGGTDTQYF

size: few
D: NA
V: TRBV6-5
J: TRBJ2-3
DNA: TGTGCCAGCAGTTACTCAACAGTATCTAGCACAGATACGCAGTATTTT
CDR3: CASSYSTVSSTDTQYF

size: many
D: TRBD2
V: TRBV3-1
J: TRBJ2-7
DNA: TGTGCCAGCAGCCCAATAGCGGGAGGGCCCTCCGAGCAGTACTTC
CDR3: CASSPIAGGPSEQYF

size: NA
D: NA
V: TRBV5-4
J: TRBJ2-1
DNA: TGTGCCAGCAGCTTGGACAGGAGCTCCTACAATGAGCAGTTCTTC
CDR3: CASSLDRSSYNEQFF

size: few
D: NA
V: TRBV19
J: TRBJ2-1
DNA: TGTGCCAGTAGTATTTTCGGCAGGGCCTACAATGAGCAGTTCTTC
CDR3: CASSIFGRAYNEQFF

size: many
D: NA
V: TRBV7-3
J: TRBJ1-1
DNA: TGTGCCAGCAGAGGGGTGAACACTGAAGCTTTCTTT
CDR3: CASRGVNTEAFF

size: NA
D: NA
V: TRBV5-1
J: TRBJ1-1
DNA: TGCGCCAGCAGCCGGGGGGACACCAATACTGAAGCTTTCTTT
CDR3: CASSRGDTNTEAFF

size: NA
D: NA
V: TRBV3-1
J: TRBJ1-1
DNA: TGTGCCAGCAGCCCCTTTCCAAATGCGGTGAACACTGAAGCTTTCTTT
CDR3: CASSPFPNAVNTEAFF

size: NA
D: NA
V: TRBV6-6
J: TRBJ2-1
DNA: TGTGCCAGCAGTAACCGGCCACTCTCCAATGAGCAGTTCTTC
CDR3: CASSNRPLSNEQFF

size: NA
D: NA
V: TRBV14
J: TRBJ1-4
DNA: TGTGCCAGCAGCAAAGGGACACCCCAAGGCGGACTGTTTTTT
CDR3: CASSKGTPQGGLFF

size: NA
D: TRBD1
V: TRBV6-5
J: TRBJ2-5
DNA: TGTGCCAGCAGTTACTCGGTTTGGACAGGGGTGCCAGGGACCCAGTACTTC
CDR3: CASSYSVWTGVPGTQYF

size: NA
D: TRBD1
V: TRBV6-5
J: TRBJ1-5
DNA: TGTGCCAGCAGTAACGACAGGGGAGGCAATCAGCCCCAGCATTTT
CDR3: CASSNDRGGNQPQHF

size: few
D: NA
V: TRBV6-5
J: TRBJ2-3
DNA: TGTGCCAGCAGTTATAGAGGTGGAAGCACAGATACGCAGTATTTT
CDR3: CASSYRGGSTDTQYF

size: NA
D: TRBD2
V: TRBV3-1
J: TRBJ2-2
DNA: TGTGCCAGCAGCCAAGCCAACGGACTAGCGGGAGGGCTGGTTCACGGGGAGCTGTTTTTT
CDR3: CASSQANGLAGGLVHGELFF

size: many
D: NA
V: TRBV7-8
J: TRBJ1-2
DNA: TGTGCCAGCAGTCTCCGGGACGTTAACTATGGCTACACCTTC
CDR3: CASSLRDVNYGYTF

size: many
D: NA
V: TRBV4-2
J: TRBJ1-1
DNA: TGTGCCAGCAGCCAAGATCGAGTGAACACTGAAGCTTTCTTT
CDR3: CASSQDRVNTEAFF

size: few
D: NA
V: TRBV19
J: TRBJ2-3
DNA: TGTGCCAGTAGTATAAAGGGGACTCCCACAGATACGCAGTATTTT
CDR3: CASSIKGTPTDTQYF

size: NA
D: TRBD2
V: TRBV11-2
J: TRBJ2-7
DNA: TGTGCCAGCAGCTTAGTTAGCGGGACAACCTACGAGCAGTACTTC
CDR3: CASSLVSGTTYEQYF